This T cell receptor (beta chain) was profiled in a study of CD8 T cells in Susac syndrome (dated 2019 in TCRdb). Some background on the complete study: Whether CD8+ T cell activation and differentiation in Susac syndrome was antigen driven was tested using repertoire sequencing. CD8+ T cell repertoire clonality was compared between approximately 12 healthy donors, approximately 14 Susac syndrome patients and roughly 15 multiple sclerosis patients. The investigation overall reported the following: The number of individuals in the TCR sequencing and HLA analysis was acknowledged as relatively small.

The germline V gene sets CDR1 to SQVTM and CDR2 to ANQGSEA. Including the terminal cysteine and phenylalanine, the CDR3 comprises 13 residues. Just the 39-base CDR3 DNA is kept, in frame starting at base 1. Between the V and J ends, shortened by 7 bases and 0 bases respectively, the junction contains 10 bases. RNA was extracted using the RNeasy kit, and roughly 0.5 to 1 microgram was reverse transcribed with random hexamers. The immunoSEQ multiplex PCR assay, covering 54 Vbeta and 13 Jbeta segments, was used to amplify TCR beta CDR3 regions. To correct PCR amplification bias, a synthetic template baseline was used for both primer optimization and computational correction. Under the source paper's analysis protocol: Reads were annotated to V, D and J genes per IMGT and analyzed with immunoSEQ Analyzer, keeping only productive sequences. Clonality was calculated as one minus the Shannon entropy normalized by log2 of the number of productive unique sequences. Public and private clones were assessed among the 100 most prevalent clones of each patient and control. A clone was defined as Susac-specific if it was absent from the healthy and MS cohorts, from roughly 1,000 published viral clones and from other ImmuneACCESS disease sequences. Through fastp at Q25 and MiXCR, TCRdb rebuilt clones from the public reads, retaining in-frame beta chains. Identical CDR3 proteins give one entry, which carries the most common genes and DNA. The V and J calls were not made by the authors but by TCRdb's processing. The sample data list about 73,000 distinct CDR3 sequences, and about 95% of these were observed just once. The ten largest clones represent about 0.4% of the sample.

Peripheral blood CD8+ and CD4+ T cells from healthy donors, Susac syndrome patients and multiple sclerosis patients were profiled using high-throughput TCR beta sequencing. The multiple sclerosis controls were treatment-naive patients who had stable or active relapsing-remitting disease and met the revised McDonald criteria. CD8+ TEMRA cells were enriched by FACS, while bulk CD8+ and CD4+ T cells were purified by magnetic negative isolation. Blood was collected in EDTA tubes and processed within 24 hours, with PBMCs isolated through density gradient centrifugation. PBMCs intended for TCR sequencing were cryopreserved in liquid nitrogen and were subsequently thawed in a 37 degrees C water bath. The sorted or isolated CD4+, CD8+ and CD8+ TEMRA cells had a purity of 90% or higher. Remarks on this clonotype: It has no known antigen specificity. No per-base quality is available; no much larger clone lies one base away.

The clonotype was recovered from a human donor with multiple sclerosis. Sequenced input: CD8+ T cells from PBMCs. The chain is made from TRBV29-1 and TRBJ1-3, with no D gene named confidently. The CDR3 amino acid sequence is: CSAVEVSGNTIYF. The DNA sequence is TGCAGCGCCGTAGAGGTCTCTGGAAACACCATATATTTT.